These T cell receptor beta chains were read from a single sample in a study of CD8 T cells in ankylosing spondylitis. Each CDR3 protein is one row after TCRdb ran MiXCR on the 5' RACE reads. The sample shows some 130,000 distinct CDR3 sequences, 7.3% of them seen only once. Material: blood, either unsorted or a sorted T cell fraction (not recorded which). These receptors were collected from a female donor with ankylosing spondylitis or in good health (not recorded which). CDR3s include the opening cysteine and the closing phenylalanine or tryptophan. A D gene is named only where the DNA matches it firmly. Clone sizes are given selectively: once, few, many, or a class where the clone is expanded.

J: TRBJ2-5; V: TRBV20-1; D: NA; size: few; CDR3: CSAIVLRDNLMETQYF; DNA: TGCAGTGCGATAGTCTTACGGGACAACCTAATGGAGACCCAGTACTTC
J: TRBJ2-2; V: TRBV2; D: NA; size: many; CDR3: CASSGGRGASGELFF; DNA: TGTGCCAGCAGTGGGGGCAGGGGAGCGAGCGGGGAGCTGTTTTTT
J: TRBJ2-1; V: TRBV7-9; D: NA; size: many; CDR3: CASTPKVGHNEQFF; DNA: TGTGCCAGCACCCCCAAGGTGGGGCACAATGAGCAGTTCTTC
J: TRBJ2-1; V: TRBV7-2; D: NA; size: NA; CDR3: CASSSLGGRHRGQFF; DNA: TGTGCCAGCAGCTCTCTGGGGGGCCGTCACCGTGGGCAGTTCTTC
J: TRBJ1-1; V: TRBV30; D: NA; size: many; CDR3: CAWSVLSLNTEAFF; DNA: TGTGCCTGGAGTGTACTTAGCCTGAACACTGAAGCTTTCTTT
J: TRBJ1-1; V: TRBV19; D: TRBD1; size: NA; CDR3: CASSNPGQGREAFF; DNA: TGTGCCAGTAGTAACCCGGGACAGGGGCGTGAAGCTTTCTTT
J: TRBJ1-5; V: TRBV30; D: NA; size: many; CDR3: CAWSVRMGYQPQHF; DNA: TGTGCCTGGAGTGTACGAATGGGGTATCAGCCCCAGCATTTT
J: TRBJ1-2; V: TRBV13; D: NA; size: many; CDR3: CASSSGARYGYTF; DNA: TGTGCCAGCAGCTCCGGGGCTCGCTATGGCTACACCTTC
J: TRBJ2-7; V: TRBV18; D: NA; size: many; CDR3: CASSLGPSYEQYF; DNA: TGTGCCAGCTCATTGGGACCTTCCTACGAGCAGTACTTC
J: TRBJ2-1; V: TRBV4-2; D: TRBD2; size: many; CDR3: CASSQDQRGPSSYNEQFF; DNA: TGTGCCAGCAGCCAAGATCAGCGGGGGCCGTCCTCCTACAATGAGCAGTTCTTC
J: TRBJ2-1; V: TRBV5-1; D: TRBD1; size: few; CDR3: CASSFGQVNYNEQFF; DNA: TGCGCCAGCAGCTTCGGACAGGTGAACTACAATGAGCAGTTCTTC
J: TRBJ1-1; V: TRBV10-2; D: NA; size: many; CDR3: CASSDNELSNTEAFF; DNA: TGCGCCAGCAGTGATAATGAACTATCGAACACTGAAGCTTTCTTT